A selection of T cell receptor beta chains follows, all from one sample in a study of cytomegalovirus exposure and HLA in healthy donors. Generated by immunoSEQ multiplex PCR, the TCRdb table keeps only in-frame clones and is missing some. The table has 200,000 or so clones, over 70% seen once. The sample comprised PBMCs. Receptors were obtained from a man aged 30 to 39 in good health and CMV-seronegative. CDR3s include the opening cysteine and the closing phenylalanine or tryptophan. Fields, in order: D gene, J gene, V gene, CDR3 protein, CDR3 DNA. The D gene is left open where the match is weak.

. | TRBJ2-3 | TRBV10-1 | CASSEGGRDTDTQYF | TGCGCCAGCAGTGAAGGGGGAAGGGACACAGATACGCAGTATTTT
TRBD2 | TRBJ2-5 | TRBV5-5 | CASSPGHGGDVETQYF | TGTGCCAGCAGCCCCGGACATGGGGGGGATGTAGAGACCCAGTACTTC
. | TRBJ2-3 | TRBV6-6 | CASNLIGTDTQYF | TGTGCCAGCAACCTCATCGGGACAGATACGCAGTATTTT
. | TRBJ1-1 | TRBV7-6 | CASSLVYAVGGLTEAFF | TGTGCCAGCAGCTTAGTTTACGCGGTGGGGGGACTCACTGAAGCTTTCTTT
TRBD2 | TRBJ2-3 | TRBV2 | CASKGTSTADTQYF | TGTGCCAGCAAAGGGACTAGCACCGCAGATACGCAGTATTTT
. | TRBJ2-1 | TRBV19 | CASTAGIYNEQFF | TGTGCCAGTACGGCAGGGATATACAATGAGCAGTTCTTC
TRBD2 | TRBJ2-7 | TRBV28 | CASSLPGGPGTLTYEQYF | TGTGCCAGCAGTTTGCCGGGGGGGCCCGGGACTCTCACCTACGAGCAGTACTTC
TRBD1 | TRBJ2-2 | TRBV5-6 | CASSHGAGGLGLTGELFF | TGTGCCAGCAGCCACGGGGCAGGGGGCTTAGGCCTGACCGGGGAGCTGTTTTTT
TRBD2 | TRBJ2-1 | TRBV5-8 | CASSFVSGGGNEQFF | TGTGCCAGCAGCTTTGTGTCGGGAGGTGGCAATGAGCAGTTCTTC
TRBD1 | TRBJ2-7 | TRBV19 | CASSITGGSYEQYF | TGTGCCAGTAGTATAACAGGGGGCTCCTACGAGCAGTACTTC